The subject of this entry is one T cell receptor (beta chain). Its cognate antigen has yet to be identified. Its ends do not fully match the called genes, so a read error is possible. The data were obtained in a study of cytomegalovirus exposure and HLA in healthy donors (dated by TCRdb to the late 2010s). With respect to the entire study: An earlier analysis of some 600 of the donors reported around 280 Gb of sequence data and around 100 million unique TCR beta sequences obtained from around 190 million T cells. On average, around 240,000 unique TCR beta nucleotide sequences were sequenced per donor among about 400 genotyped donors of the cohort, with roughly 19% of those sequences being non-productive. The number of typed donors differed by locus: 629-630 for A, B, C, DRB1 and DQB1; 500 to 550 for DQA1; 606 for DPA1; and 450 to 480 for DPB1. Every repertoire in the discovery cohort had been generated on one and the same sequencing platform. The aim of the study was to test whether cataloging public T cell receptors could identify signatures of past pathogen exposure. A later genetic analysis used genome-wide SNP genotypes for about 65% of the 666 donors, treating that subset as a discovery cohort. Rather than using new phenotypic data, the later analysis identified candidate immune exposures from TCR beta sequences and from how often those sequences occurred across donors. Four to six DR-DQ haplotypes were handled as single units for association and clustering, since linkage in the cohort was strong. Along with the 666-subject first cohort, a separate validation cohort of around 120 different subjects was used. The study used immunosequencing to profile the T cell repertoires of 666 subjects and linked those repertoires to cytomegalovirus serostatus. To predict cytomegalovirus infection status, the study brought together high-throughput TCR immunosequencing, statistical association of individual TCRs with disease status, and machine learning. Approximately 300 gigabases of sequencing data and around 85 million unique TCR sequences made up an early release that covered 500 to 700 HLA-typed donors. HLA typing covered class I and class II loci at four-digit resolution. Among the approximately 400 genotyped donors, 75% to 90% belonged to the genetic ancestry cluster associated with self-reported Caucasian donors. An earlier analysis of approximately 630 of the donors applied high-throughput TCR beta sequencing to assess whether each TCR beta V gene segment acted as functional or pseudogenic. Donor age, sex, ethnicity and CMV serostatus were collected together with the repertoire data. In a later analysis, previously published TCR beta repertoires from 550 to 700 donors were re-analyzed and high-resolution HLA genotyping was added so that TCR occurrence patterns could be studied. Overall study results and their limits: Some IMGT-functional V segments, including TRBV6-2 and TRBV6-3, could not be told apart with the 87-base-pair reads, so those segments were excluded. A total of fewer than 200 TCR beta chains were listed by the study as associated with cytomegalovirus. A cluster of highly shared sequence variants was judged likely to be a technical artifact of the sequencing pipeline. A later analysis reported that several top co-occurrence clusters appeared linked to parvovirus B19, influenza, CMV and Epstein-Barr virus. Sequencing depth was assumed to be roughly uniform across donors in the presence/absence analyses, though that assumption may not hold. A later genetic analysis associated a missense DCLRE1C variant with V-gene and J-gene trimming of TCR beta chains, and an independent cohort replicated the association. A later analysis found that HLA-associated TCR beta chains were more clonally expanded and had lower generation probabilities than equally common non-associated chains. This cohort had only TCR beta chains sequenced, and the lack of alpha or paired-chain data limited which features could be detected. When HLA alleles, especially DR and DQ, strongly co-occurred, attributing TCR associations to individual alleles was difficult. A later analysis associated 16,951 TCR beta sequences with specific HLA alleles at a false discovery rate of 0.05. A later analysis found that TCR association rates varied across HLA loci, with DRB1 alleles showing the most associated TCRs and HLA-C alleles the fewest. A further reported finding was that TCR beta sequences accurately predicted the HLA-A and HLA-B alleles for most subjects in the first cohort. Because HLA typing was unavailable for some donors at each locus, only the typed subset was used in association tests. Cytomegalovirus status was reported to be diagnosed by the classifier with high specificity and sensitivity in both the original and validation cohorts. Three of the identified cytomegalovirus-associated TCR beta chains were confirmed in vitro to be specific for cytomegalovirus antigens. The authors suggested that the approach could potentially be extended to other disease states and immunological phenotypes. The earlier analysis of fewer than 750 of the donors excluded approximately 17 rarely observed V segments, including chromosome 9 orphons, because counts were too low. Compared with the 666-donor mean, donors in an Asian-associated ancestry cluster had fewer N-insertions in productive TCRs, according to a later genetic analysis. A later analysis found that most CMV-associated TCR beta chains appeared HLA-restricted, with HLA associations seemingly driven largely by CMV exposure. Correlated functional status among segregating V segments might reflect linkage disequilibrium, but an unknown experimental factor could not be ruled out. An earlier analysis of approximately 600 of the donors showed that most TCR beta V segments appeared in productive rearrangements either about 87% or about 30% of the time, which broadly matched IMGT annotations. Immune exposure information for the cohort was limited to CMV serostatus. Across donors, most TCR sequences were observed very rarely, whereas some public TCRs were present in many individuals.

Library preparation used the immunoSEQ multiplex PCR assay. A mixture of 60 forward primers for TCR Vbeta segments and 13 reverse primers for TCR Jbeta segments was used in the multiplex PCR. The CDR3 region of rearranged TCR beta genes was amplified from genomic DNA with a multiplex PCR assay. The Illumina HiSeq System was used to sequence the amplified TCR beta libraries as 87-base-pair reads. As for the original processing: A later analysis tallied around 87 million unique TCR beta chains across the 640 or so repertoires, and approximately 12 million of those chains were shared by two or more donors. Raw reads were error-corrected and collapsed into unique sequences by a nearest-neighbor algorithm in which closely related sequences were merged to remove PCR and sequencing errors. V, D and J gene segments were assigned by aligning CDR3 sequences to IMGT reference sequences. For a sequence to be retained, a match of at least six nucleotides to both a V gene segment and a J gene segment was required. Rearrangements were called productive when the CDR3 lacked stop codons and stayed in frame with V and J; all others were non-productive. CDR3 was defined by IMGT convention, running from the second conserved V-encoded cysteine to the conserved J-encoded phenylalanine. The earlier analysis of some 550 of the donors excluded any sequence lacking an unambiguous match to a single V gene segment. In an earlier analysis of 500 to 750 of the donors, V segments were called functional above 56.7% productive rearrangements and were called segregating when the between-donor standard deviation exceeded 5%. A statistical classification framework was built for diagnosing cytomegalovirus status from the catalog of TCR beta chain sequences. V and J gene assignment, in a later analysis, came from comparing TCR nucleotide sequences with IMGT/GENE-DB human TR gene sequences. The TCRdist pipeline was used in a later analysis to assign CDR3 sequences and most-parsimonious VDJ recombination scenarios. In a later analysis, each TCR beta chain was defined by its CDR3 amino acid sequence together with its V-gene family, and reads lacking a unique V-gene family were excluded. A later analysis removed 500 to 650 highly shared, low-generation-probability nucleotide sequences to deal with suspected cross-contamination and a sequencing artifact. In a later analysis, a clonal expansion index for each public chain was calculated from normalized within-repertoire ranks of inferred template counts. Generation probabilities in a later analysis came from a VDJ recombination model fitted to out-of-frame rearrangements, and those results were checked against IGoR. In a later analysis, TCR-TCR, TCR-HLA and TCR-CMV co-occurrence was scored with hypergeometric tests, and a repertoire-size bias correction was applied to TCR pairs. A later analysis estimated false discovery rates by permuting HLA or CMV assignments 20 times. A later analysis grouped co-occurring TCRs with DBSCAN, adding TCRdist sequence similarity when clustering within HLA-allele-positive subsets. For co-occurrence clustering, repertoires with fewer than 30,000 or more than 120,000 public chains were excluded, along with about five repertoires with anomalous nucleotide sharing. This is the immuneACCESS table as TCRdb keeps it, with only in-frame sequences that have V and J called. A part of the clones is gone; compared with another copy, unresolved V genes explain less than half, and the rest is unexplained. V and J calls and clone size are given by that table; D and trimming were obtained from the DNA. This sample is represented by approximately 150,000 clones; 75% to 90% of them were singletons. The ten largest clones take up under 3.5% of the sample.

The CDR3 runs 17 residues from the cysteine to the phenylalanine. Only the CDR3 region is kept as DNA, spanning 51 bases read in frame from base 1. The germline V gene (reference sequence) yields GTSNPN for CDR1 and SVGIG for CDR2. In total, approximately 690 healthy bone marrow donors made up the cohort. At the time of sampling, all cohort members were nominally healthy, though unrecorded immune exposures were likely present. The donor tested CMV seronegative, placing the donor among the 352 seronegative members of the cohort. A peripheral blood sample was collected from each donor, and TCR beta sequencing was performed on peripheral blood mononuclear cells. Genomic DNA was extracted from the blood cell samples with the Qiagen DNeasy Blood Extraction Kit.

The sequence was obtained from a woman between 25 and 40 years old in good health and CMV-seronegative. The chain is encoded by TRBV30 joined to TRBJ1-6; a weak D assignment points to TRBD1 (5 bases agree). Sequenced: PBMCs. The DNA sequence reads TGTGCCTGGAGTTCGTGGGGGGGGACCTCCTATAATTCCCCCCCCCACTTT. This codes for CAWSSWGGTSYNSPPHF.